A single sample is the source of the 23 T cell receptor beta chains below, sequenced in a study of circulating and synovial CD4+ cells in juvenile arthritis. TCRdb keeps only in-frame clones here, not all; method: immunoSEQ multiplex PCR. The profile covers about 36,000 clones, with about 94% appearing a single time and approximately 0.7% taken by the ten largest. Material: CD4+ T cells from blood. These receptors were obtained from a human donor with juvenile idiopathic arthritis.

V gene TRBV30 combines with J gene TRBJ2-3, with D perhaps matching TRBD2 (5 bases). Trimming cost V 5 bases and J 0 bases, with 15 bases left between them. This CDR3 spans 15 amino acids. Germline CDR1 GTSNPN, CDR2 SVGIG (reference sequence). CDR3 in amino acids: CAWSDSWRSTDTQYF. CDR3 nucleotides: TGTGCCTGGTCGGACTCATGGAGAAGCACAGATACGCAGTATTTT.

V gene TRBV7-2 combines with J gene TRBJ2-3; a weak D match, TRBD2 (5 bases). Trimming stripped 4 bases from V and 2 bases from J, with 10 bases between. The CDR3 is 14 amino acids. The germline CDR1 and CDR2 sequences are SGHTA and FQGNSA. DNA of the CDR3: TGTGCCAGCAGCTACAAAGCGGACACAGATACGCAGTATTTT. Its protein is CASSYKADTDTQYF. Together with reference TRBV7-2 and TRBJ2-3, the CDR3 gives the full variable domain: GAGVSQSPSNKVTEKGKDVELRCDPISGHTALYWYRQSLGQGLEFLIYFQGNSAPDKSGLPSDRFSAERTGGSVSTLTIQRTQQEDSAVYLCASSYKADTDTQYFGPGTRLTVL.

The chain links TRBV5-4 to TRBJ2-5, with a possible D match to TRBD1 (5 bases). This CDR3 is built from 14 residues. Germline CDR1 and CDR2: SGHNT and YYREEE (reference sequence). V was pared by 1 base and J by 2 bases, with 9 bases between. The CDR3 sequence is CASSLLDSQETQYF. DNA for the CDR3: TGTGCCAGCAGCTTGTTAGACAGTCAAGAGACCCAGTACTTC. Supplemented by reference TRBV5-4 and TRBJ2-5, the full variable domain reads ETGVTQSPTHLIKTRGQQVTLRCSSQSGHNTVSWYQQALGQGPQFIFQYYREEENGRGNFPPRFSGLQFPNYSSELNVNALELDDSALYLCASSLLDSQETQYFGPGTRLLVL.

The rearrangement links TRBV10-3 to TRBJ2-1; D remains unclear. The V end lost 6 bases, the J end lost 4 bases, and 19 bases lay between the germline ends. CDR3 length: 16 amino acids. From germline, CDR1 is ENHRY and CDR2 SYGVKD. The CDR3 loop reads CAIRTSTGRAYNEQFF. The CDR3, as DNA: TGTGCCATCAGGACTTCAACCGGCCGTGCGTACAATGAGCAGTTCTTC.

The chain employs TRBV6-1 and TRBJ1-4; D not certain. Germline CDR1 and CDR2: MNHNS and SASEGT. The V gene lost 2 bases and the J gene lost 6 bases, with 22 bases spanning the gap. This CDR3 contains 18 residues. CDR3 amino acids: CASSEPGSVVQLYEKLFF. Written as DNA, the CDR3 is TGTGCCAGCAGTGAACCCGGCTCGGTGGTGCAACTATATGAAAAACTGTTTTTT.

The chain has TRBV6-6 and TRBJ2-7; D not certain. Germline CDR1 reads MNHNY; CDR2 reads SVGAGI (reference sequence). V was pared by 0 bases and J by 5 bases, with 5 bases between. CDR3 length equals 12 residues. CDR3 sequence (DNA): TGTGCCAGCAGTTACTCTCCTAACGAGCAGTACTTC. As protein: CASSYSPNEQYF.

The chain carries TRBV27 and TRBJ2-5; 8 bases line up with TRBD2. Per the germline V gene, CDR1 is MNHEY and CDR2 is SMNVEV (reference sequence). CDR3 length equals 18 residues. Trimming cost V 2 bases and J 0 bases; bases outside gene matches: 11. DNA of the CDR3: TGTGCCAGCAGTTTAAGGAACAGCGGGAGAGGGGACCAAGAGACCCAGTACTTC. Its protein is CASSLRNSGRGDQETQYF.

V usage is TRBV4-3 and J usage is TRBJ2-4; tentatively, D is TRBD2 (5 bases). The CDR3 is 15 amino acids. CDR1 is LGHNA, CDR2 YSLEER, per germline. Trimming removed 4 bases from V and 8 bases from J, with 18 bases in between. This chain's CDR3 is CASSPTTPHMDIQYF. The CDR3 nucleotides read TGCGCCAGCAGCCCGACTACGCCGCACATGGACATTCAGTACTTC.

The CDR3 protein is CASSLRKHEQFF. DNA of the CDR3: TGTGCCAGCTCACTCCGTAAGCATGAGCAGTTCTTC. The J gene is TRBJ2-1, the V gene TRBV18; unclear D gene. This CDR3 is built from 12 residues. The germline V gene has CDR1 KGHSH and CDR2 LQKENI. The V end was cut by 4 bases, the J end by 8 bases, with 9 bases between. Together with reference TRBV18 and TRBJ2-1, the CDR3 gives the full variable domain: NAGVMQNPRHLVRRRGQEARLRCSPMKGHSHVYWYRQLPEEGLKFMVYLQKENIIDESGMPKERFSAEFPKEGPSILRIQQVVRGDSAAYFCASSLRKHEQFFGPGTRLTVL.

This chain joins TRBV18 and TRBJ2-7; TRBD2 matches at 7 bases. The germline CDR1 and CDR2 sequences are KGHSH and LQKENI. V lost 2 bases and J lost 0; bases outside the gene matches: 7. This CDR3 spans 16 amino acids. The CDR3 sequence: CASSPSQRGASYEQYF. The DNA of the CDR3 is TGTGCCAGCTCACCAAGCCAGCGGGGCGCCTCCTACGAGCAGTACTTC.

The V gene is TRBV7-2, the J gene TRBJ2-7, with TRBD1 matching over 10 bases. The J segment lost 0 bases and the V segment lost 5 bases, leaving 7 bases of the junction unmatched. The germline CDR1 and CDR2 sequences are SGHTA and FQGNSA. This CDR3 comprises 16 residues. The chain's CDR3 is CASSGSDRGFSYEQYF. CDR3 in DNA: TGTGCCAGCAGCGGTTCGGACAGGGGGTTCTCCTACGAGCAGTACTTC.

Only one count was recorded for this clone. This chain uses TRBV6-4 with TRBJ2-5; 9 positions agree with TRBD2. The assigned J gene may be wrong: the sequence end matches TRBJ2-7 better. The CDR3 contains 15 residues. Germline V gene data show CDR1 as MRHNA and CDR2 as SNTAGT. DNA of the CDR3: TGTGCCAGCAGTCCAAGCGGGGGGCCGACCTACGAGCAGTACTTC. Protein sequence: CASSPSGGPTYEQYF.

This chain uses TRBV18 with TRBJ2-5; TRBD2 matches at 12 bases. Trimming at V came to 3 bases and at J to 1 base, leaving 3 bases not matched to a gene. Germline lookup yields CDR1 KGHSH and CDR2 LQKENI. The CDR3 has 16 amino acids. DNA for the CDR3: TGTGCCAGCTCACCCCTACTAGCGGGGGGCCAAGAGACCCAGTACTTC. Its protein product is CASSPLLAGGQETQYF.

The J gene is TRBJ2-1, the V gene TRBV9; 7 nucleotides align to TRBD2. V lost 0 bases to trimming and J lost 1 base; unmatched junction nucleotides: 4. The germline CDR1 and CDR2 sequences are SGDLS and YYNGEE. The CDR3 runs 16 residues. CDR3 amino acids: CASSVGTSMSYNEQFF. DNA of the CDR3: TGTGCCAGCAGCGTAGGGACTAGTATGTCCTACAATGAGCAGTTCTTC.

The chain carries TRBV28 and TRBJ2-2, with D hard to call. This CDR3 spans 15 amino acids. V shed 4 bases and J shed 1 base, with 10 bases lying between them. Germline assignment: CDR1 MDHEN and CDR2 SYDVKM. CDR3 nucleotides: TGTGCCAGCAGTTCAGATAGACAGAACACCGGGGAGCTGTTTTTT. It yields the protein CASSSDRQNTGELFF. Together with reference TRBV28 and TRBJ2-2, the CDR3 gives the full variable domain: DVKVTQSSRYLVKRTGEKVFLECVQDMDHENMFWYRQDPGLGLRLIYFSYDVKMKEKGDIPEGYSVSREKKERFSLILESASTNQTSMYLCASSSDRQNTGELFFGEGSRLTVL.

The chain is built from TRBV10-3 and TRBJ2-7; 8 bases align to TRBD1. J gave up 4 bases and V 4 bases, and 3 bases lay outside the gene matches. Germline CDR1 reads ENHRY; CDR2 reads SYGVKD. This CDR3 has 13 amino acids. The CDR3 DNA is TGTGCCATCAGTGTGGACAGGGAATACGAGCAGTACTTC. It codes for CAISVDREYEQYF.

This clone was seen a single time. Other DNA variants within this sample encode the same CDR3. V is TRBV10-3 and J is TRBJ1-6; no definite D call. Trimming took off 3 bases at V and 0 bases at J, with 6 bases between the two ends. CDR1 and CDR2 (germline): ENHRY, SYGVKD. The CDR3 covers 15 residues. The CDR3 DNA reads TGTGCCATCAGTGATGGGAGCTCCTATAATTCACCCCTCCACTTT. Translating gives CAISDGSSYNSPLHF.

The gene calls are TRBV7-2 and TRBJ2-3; TRBD2 matches at 12 bases. The V gene's germline CDR1 is SGHTA and CDR2 FQGNSA. V lost 3 bases, J lost 2 bases, and 3 bases stayed unmatched. The CDR3 contains 16 residues. CDR3 bases: TGTGCCAGCAGCTTGACTAGCGGGGGACTCACAGATACGCAGTATTTT. Its protein is CASSLTSGGLTDTQYF.

This clone has just a few counts. This chain links TRBV28 with TRBJ2-1; 9 bases line up with TRBD2. Germline values: CDR1 MDHEN, CDR2 SYDVKM. The CDR3 has 14 residues. With V trimmed by 4 bases and J by 7 bases, 5 bases remained unmatched. The CDR3 sequence is CASSSPSGANEQFF. CDR3 DNA: TGTGCCAGCAGTTCACCTAGCGGGGCTAATGAGCAGTTCTTC.

The CDR3: CASSISGGQYF. CDR3 nucleotides: TGTGCCAGCAGCATTAGCGGGGGGCAGTACTTC. The chain links TRBV7-6 to TRBJ2-7; the match to TRBD2 covers 9 bases. CDR3 length: 11 residues. J gave up 9 bases and V 5 bases, and 2 bases lay outside the gene matches. The germline V gene encodes CDR1 SGHVS and CDR2 FNYEAQ. The whole variable domain, filled in from reference TRBV7-6 and TRBJ2-7, reads GAGVSQSPRYKVTKRGQDVALRCDPISGHVSLYWYRQALGQGPEFLTYFNYEAQQDKSGLPNDRFSAERPEGSISTLTIQRTEQRDSAMYRCASSISGGQYFGPGTRLTVT.

This CDR3 reads CASSPPARADSGNTIYF. The CDR3 coding sequence is TGTGCCAGCAGCCCTCCCGCGAGGGCAGACTCTGGAAACACCATATATTTT. This chain links TRBV4-2 with TRBJ1-3; no definite D call. Trimming removed 4 bases at V and 0 bases at J, with 16 bases between. This CDR3 is 17 amino acids long. The germline V gene encodes CDR1 LGHNA and CDR2 YNFKEQ.

This chain joins TRBV19 and TRBJ2-7, with unresolved D. CDR3 length: 15 amino acids. Looked up from germline, CDR1 is LNHDA and CDR2 is SQIVND (reference sequence). Trimming shortened V by 3 bases and J by 4 bases, and 16 bases separated the two germline ends. CDR3 amino acids: CASSMWSGSHYEQYF. The DNA for the CDR3 is TGTGCCAGTAGTATGTGGTCCGGTTCCCATTACGAGCAGTACTTC.

This chain uses TRBV27 with TRBJ2-1; TRBD1 agrees at 10 bases. The CDR3 is made up of 15 amino acids. Germline V gene lookup returns CDR1 MNHEY and CDR2 SMNVEV (reference sequence). V was pared by 5 bases and J by 6 bases, with 7 bases of the junction left unmatched. The CDR3 sequence is CASSLRTGGGNEQFF. The DNA for the CDR3 is TGTGCCAGCAGTCTAAGGACAGGGGGGGGCAATGAGCAGTTCTTC.